The 29 T cell receptor beta chains presented below share a single source sample, sequenced in a study of T cells in Graves' hyperthyroidism and ophthalmopathy. RNA transcripts served as the template for amplifying TCR beta CDR3 regions. Using the HTBI primer set, a first-round RT-PCR was run on the TCR CDR3. TCRdb processed the multiplex PCR reads anew with MiXCR; each CDR3 protein has one entry. The sample lists 550,000 to 800,000 distinct CDR3 sequences; around a sixth were seen once. The sample consisted of blood. These receptors were obtained from a man aged 50-59 years with Graves' hyperthyroidism.

V gene TRBV10-3 combines with J gene TRBJ2-7; D not certain. Per the germline V gene, CDR1 is ENHRY and CDR2 is SYGVKD. The CDR3 has 12 residues. The ends were cut back, 10 bases at V and 2 bases at J, with 12 bases in the middle. CDR3 region: CATSTDTYEQYF. In nucleotides, the CDR3 is TGTGCCACTTCGACTGACACCTACGAGCAGTACTTC.

This clonotype has a handful of counts. The genes are TRBV9 and TRBJ2-2; possibly TRBD1 or TRBD2 for D (5 bases each). This CDR3 is built from 13 residues. The germline CDR1 and CDR2 sequences are SGDLS and YYNGEE. Trimming cost V 5 bases and J 3 bases, with 8 bases left between them. CDR3 DNA: TGTGCCAGCAGGGGGGAATACACCGGGGAGCTGTTTTTT. Protein: CASRGEYTGELFF.

The table lists this clonotype with a few counts. V is TRBV7-9 and J is TRBJ1-5; TRBD1 matches 11 bases. Germline V lookup: CDR1 SEHNR, CDR2 FQNEAQ (reference sequence). This CDR3 contains 14 residues. The ends lost 6 bases at V and 5 bases at J; junction bases unmatched: 3. Written as DNA, the CDR3 is TGTGCCAGCAGGACGGGACAGGGGGATCAGCCCCAGCATTTT. Its translation is CASRTGQGDQPQHF.

V is TRBV10-3 and J is TRBJ2-7; D tentatively fits TRBD1 or TRBD2 (5 bases each). Germline loops: CDR1 ENHRY, CDR2 SYGVKD. Trimming took 2 bases from V and 0 from J, leaving 11 bases between them. CDR3 length equals 15 residues. CDR3 bases: TGTGCCATCAGTGAGATGAAGGGGACCTCCTACGAGCAGTACTTC. The encoded protein is CAISEMKGTSYEQYF.

The CDR3 nucleotides are TGTGCCAGTACCCCCGGTGAAAAACTGTTTTTT. It yields the protein CASTPGEKLFF. V gene TRBV28 combines with J gene TRBJ1-4; D not certain. The V gene lost 9 bases and the J gene lost 7 bases, with 9 bases spanning the gap. The V gene's germline CDR1 is MDHEN and CDR2 SYDVKM. The CDR3 totals 11 residues.

This clonotype was observed at least ten times. V is TRBV19 and J is TRBJ2-7; maybe TRBD2 (6 bases). The CDR3 is made up of 14 amino acids. Trimming shortened V by 5 bases and J by 0 bases, and 11 bases separated the two germline ends. Germline CDR1 and CDR2: LNHDA and SQIVND (reference sequence). CDR3 residues: CASSVTSTSYEQYF. CDR3 bases: TGTGCCAGTAGTGTGACTAGTACCTCCTACGAGCAGTACTTC. Full variable domain (remainder filled in from reference TRBV19 and TRBJ2-7): DGGITQSPKYLFRKEGQNVTLSCEQNLNHDAMYWYRQDPGQGLRLIYYSQIVNDFQKGDIAEGYSVSREKKESFPLTVTSAQKNPTAFYLCASSVTSTSYEQYFGPGTRLTVT.

Turning to this clonotype: This sequence may be a read error, since a much larger clone differs from it by one base. The CDR3, as DNA: TGTGCCAGCGGATCTGGGGGGCAGTCTTACGAGCAGTACTTC. Protein sequence: CASGSGGQSYEQYF. The chain recombines TRBV7-6 with TRBJ2-7, with D possibly being TRBD1 or TRBD2 (6 bases each). The CDR3 consists of 14 residues. The germline gives CDR1 SGHVS, CDR2 FNYEAQ. V dropped 8 bases and J dropped 4 bases, with 18 bases sitting between them.

The V gene is TRBV28, the J gene TRBJ1-5, with 7 bases aligning to TRBD1. Per the germline V gene, CDR1 is MDHEN and CDR2 is SYDVKM. V trimming: 10 bases; J trimming: 2 bases; junction bases outside the gene matches: 11. The CDR3 contains 15 residues. CDR3 residues: CATMYDREGNQPQHF. In nucleotides, the CDR3 is TGTGCCACCATGTACGACAGGGAGGGCAATCAGCCCCAGCATTTT.

This clonotype was detected only a few times. V and J are TRBV4-1 and TRBJ1-6; D unclear. Germline-derived CDR1 and CDR2 are MGHRA and YSYEKL. This CDR3 is built from 14 residues. V dropped 1 base and J dropped 7 bases, with 8 bases sitting between them. The CDR3 here is CASSQVSLNSPLHF. CDR3 in DNA: TGCGCCAGCAGCCAAGTGTCTCTAAATTCACCCCTCCACTTT.

The V call is TRBV27, the J call TRBJ2-3; 10 bases map to TRBD2. From germline, CDR1 is MNHEY and CDR2 SMNVEV (reference sequence). Trimming took 1 base from V and 6 from J; bases not matched to a gene: 4. This CDR3 is built from 15 residues. The chain's CDR3 is CASSLLPAGGDTQYF. CDR3 nucleotides: TGTGCCAGCAGTTTATTGCCAGCGGGAGGGGATACGCAGTATTTT.

In DNA, the CDR3 is TGTGCCTGGAGTGCGGGGACAGGGCTTGAAAAACTGTTTTTT. This codes for CAWSAGTGLEKLFF. The chain is built from TRBV30 and TRBJ1-4, with 9 bases that match TRBD1. Unmatched junction bases numbered 4, after V lost 1 base and J lost 7 bases. The germline gives CDR1 GTSNPN, CDR2 SVGIG (reference sequence). The CDR3 sequence is 14 residues long.

Of note for this clonotype: Being one base from a much bigger clone, this may be a read error. V and J are TRBV28 and TRBJ2-1; 8 nucleotides align to TRBD2. The CDR3 is 16 residues long. Germline V gives CDR1 MDHEN, CDR2 SYDVKM. The V and J ends lost 9 bases and 1 base, in that order; junction bases with no gene match: 11. Written as DNA, the CDR3 is TGTGCCAGGACCCTACCCGGGACTAGATCCTACAATGAGCAGTTCTTC. This translates into CARTLPGTRSYNEQFF.

This clonotype has only a few counts. The V gene is TRBV6-1, the J gene TRBJ2-7; D uncertain. CDR1 and CDR2 from the germline V gene are MNHNS and SASEGT. The CDR3 runs to 13 residues. Trimming cost V 6 bases and J 4 bases, with 13 bases left between them. The CDR3 sequence: CASSDVEDYEQYF. CDR3 sequence (DNA): TGTGCCAGCAGCGACGTGGAAGATTACGAGCAGTACTTC.

In the case of this clonotype: A read error is possible here, since a much larger clone lies one base away. The chain links TRBV27 to TRBJ1-2; 7 nucleotides agree with TRBD1. Trimming took 2 bases from V and 7 from J; bases not matched to a gene: 7. CDR3 length equals 14 residues. Germline values: CDR1 MNHEY, CDR2 SMNVEV (reference sequence). CDR3 sequence reads: CASSLRDSFSGYTF. The CDR3 DNA is TGTGCCAGCAGTTTACGGGACAGCTTTTCTGGCTACACCTTC.

The V gene is TRBV24-1, the J gene TRBJ2-2; 7 bases map to TRBD1. CDR3 length: 16 amino acids. V lost 1 base, J lost 2 bases, and 3 bases stayed unmatched. Germline CDR1 KGHDR, CDR2 SFDVKD. The CDR3 bases are TGTGCCACCAGTGATTTAGGGACAGATAACACCGGGGAGCTGTTTTTT. Its translation: CATSDLGTDNTGELFF.

Ten or more counts support this clonotype. The chain links TRBV28 to TRBJ2-4; D is ambiguous. This CDR3 comprises 12 residues. Trimming took off 5 bases at V and 9 bases at J, with 11 bases between the two ends. Germline V gene sequence: CDR1 MDHEN, CDR2 SYDVKM. The DNA of the CDR3 is TGTGCCAGCAGTGGCTCGTGGGCCATTCAGTACTTC. Its protein product is CASSGSWAIQYF.

Regarding this clonotype: A read error may account for a junction end that differs from germline. The chain is built from TRBV9 and TRBJ2-1, with D perhaps matching TRBD2 (6 bases). The CDR3 runs to 15 residues. Germline CDR1 and CDR2: SGDLS and YYNGEE. CDR3 residues: CVSSVGGTSYNEQFF. The CDR3 nucleotides are TGTGTCAGCAGCGTAGGAGGGACCTCCTACAATGAGCAGTTCTTC.

This clonotype was recorded many times. This sequence joins TRBV28 and TRBJ1-4; D gene unclear. The CDR3 extends over 15 amino acids. V dropped 5 bases and J dropped 0 bases, with 10 bases sitting between them. Looked up from germline, CDR1 is MDHEN and CDR2 is SYDVKM. The CDR3 sequence: CASSRPTTTNEKLFF. The CDR3 DNA sequence: TGTGCCAGCAGTCGGCCGACAACAACTAATGAAAAACTGTTTTTT. The complete variable domain, with remaining parts taken from reference TRBV28 and TRBJ1-4, reads DVKVTQSSRYLVKRTGEKVFLECVQDMDHENMFWYRQDPGLGLRLIYFSYDVKMKEKGDIPEGYSVSREKKERFSLILESASTNQTSMYLCASSRPTTTNEKLFFGSGTQLSVL.

This clonotype appeared many times. The V gene is TRBV18, the J gene TRBJ2-3; D remains ambiguous. The germline V and J ends were trimmed by 5 bases and 0 bases, with 9 bases remaining between them. The CDR3 spans 14 residues. Germline values: CDR1 KGHSH, CDR2 LQKENI. The CDR3 protein is CASSSYSSTDTQYF. CDR3 nucleotide sequence: TGTGCCAGCTCATCTTATTCTAGCACAGATACGCAGTATTTT. The full variable domain, in which reference TRBV18 and TRBJ2-3 provide the parts outside the CDR3, is NAGVMQNPRHLVRRRGQEARLRCSPMKGHSHVYWYRQLPEEGLKFMVYLQKENIIDESGMPKERFSAEFPKEGPSILRIQQVVRGDSAAYFCASSSYSSTDTQYFGPGTRLTVL.

This clonotype showed up just a few times. The V and J genes are TRBV28 and TRBJ1-3; 7 bases map to TRBD1. The J segment lost 3 bases and the V segment lost 4 bases, leaving 3 bases of the junction unmatched. Germline assignment: CDR1 MDHEN and CDR2 SYDVKM. CDR3 length: 14 residues. CDR3: CASSSTGDGNTIYF. The CDR3 DNA follows: TGTGCCAGCAGTTCAACAGGGGATGGAAACACCATATATTTT.

This clonotype has a count of ten or more. In DNA form, the CDR3 reads TGTGCCAGCAGCCCTGACGGAGTCAGTCAGACCCAGTACTTC. Translation gives CASSPDGVSQTQYF. V and J are TRBV9 and TRBJ2-5; D call uncertain. V lost 4 bases, J lost 6 bases, and 16 bases lay in between. This CDR3 comprises 14 residues. The germline gives CDR1 SGDLS, CDR2 YYNGEE. Using reference TRBV9 and TRBJ2-5 for the parts outside the CDR3, the full variable domain is DSGVTQTPKHLITATGQRVTLRCSPRSGDLSVYWYQQSLDQGLQFLIQYYNGEERAKGNILERFSAQQFPDLHSELNLSSLELGDSALYFCASSPDGVSQTQYFGPGTRLLVL.

This clonotype was observed a handful of times. The V call is TRBV20-1, the J call TRBJ2-1; TRBD2 aligns across 7 bases. The germline V gene encodes CDR1 DFQATT and CDR2 SNEGSKA (reference sequence). J lost 4 bases, V lost 3 bases, and 3 bases had no gene match. The CDR3 loop spans 13 amino acids. The CDR3 here is CSASLAVYNEQFF. CDR3 nucleotides: TGCAGTGCTAGCCTAGCGGTATACAATGAGCAGTTCTTC.

This clonotype was counted ten times or more. The V and J genes are TRBV27 and TRBJ1-1; the D gene is possibly TRBD1 (6 bases). The CDR3 has 15 amino acids. V dropped 6 bases and J dropped 3 bases, with 17 bases sitting between them. CDR1 and CDR2 (germline): MNHEY, SMNVEV (reference sequence). CDR3 sequence (DNA): TGTGCCAGCAGGGACAGATCCCAAGGGGACACTGAAGCTTTCTTT. It encodes CASRDRSQGDTEAFF.

This clonotype showed up many times. This rearrangement joins TRBV27 to TRBJ1-1; D perhaps matches TRBD1 (6 bases). Trimming cost V 8 bases and J 0 bases, with 13 bases left between them. Per germline, CDR1 MNHEY and CDR2 SMNVEV (reference sequence). The CDR3 covers 14 residues. The CDR3 sequence: CASRLTGMNTEAFF. The CDR3 DNA is TGTGCCAGCCGTCTGACAGGAATGAACACTGAAGCTTTCTTT.

This clonotype was detected ten times or more. The rearrangement joins TRBV7-2 to TRBJ2-3; D gene unclear. Trimming took 1 base from V and 0 from J, leaving 8 bases between them. The CDR3 extends over 15 amino acids. Per the germline V gene, CDR1 is SGHTA and CDR2 is FQGNSA. The CDR3 is CASSLGATSTDTQYF. DNA of the CDR3: TGTGCCAGCAGCTTAGGAGCGACAAGCACAGATACGCAGTATTTT. Full variable domain (missing parts from reference TRBV7-2 and TRBJ2-3): GAGVSQSPSNKVTEKGKDVELRCDPISGHTALYWYRQSLGQGLEFLIYFQGNSAPDKSGLPSDRFSAERTGGSVSTLTIQRTQQEDSAVYLCASSLGATSTDTQYFGPGTRLTVL.

J is TRBJ2-3 and V is TRBV29-1, with D unclear. The CDR3 totals 16 residues. V lost 1 base and J 5 bases, leaving 19 bases between the germline ends. Germline CDR1 reads SQVTM; CDR2 reads ANQGSEA. For the CDR3, the DNA is TGCAGCGTTGAAGGCAAGCGTATCGGCTCATTAGATACGCAGTATTTT. Protein sequence: CSVEGKRIGSLDTQYF.

At least ten counts were recorded for this clonotype. This chain joins TRBV20-1 and TRBJ2-3; D tentatively fits TRBD1 or TRBD2 (5 bases each). This CDR3 has 15 amino acids. Germline CDR1 is DFQATT and CDR2 is SNEGSKA (reference sequence). The CDR3 nucleotides are TGCAGCCTAGACTCGGGACGGACAAGCACAGATACGCAGTATTTT. Translated: CSLDSGRTSTDTQYF.

CDR3 residues: CATSGRLNTEAFF. The CDR3, as DNA: TGTGCCACCAGTGGCCGGCTGAACACTGAAGCTTTCTTT. This rearrangement joins TRBV24-1 to TRBJ1-1, with D hard to call. The V end lost 5 bases, the J end lost 0 bases, and 6 bases lay between the germline ends. CDR1 is KGHDR and CDR2 is SFDVKD in the germline V gene. The CDR3 is made up of 13 amino acids.

On this clonotype: This may be a read error: a much more frequent sequence differs by one nucleotide. This chain joins TRBV6-1 and TRBJ2-1, with D hard to call. Germline assignment: CDR1 MNHNS and CDR2 SASEGT. Trimming took off 7 bases at V and 1 base at J, with 11 bases between the two ends. There are 14 residues in the CDR3. In nucleotides, the CDR3 is TGTGCCAGCAAAAAGGCGAGGTCCTACAATGAGCAGTTCTTC. Translation: CASKKARSYNEQFF.